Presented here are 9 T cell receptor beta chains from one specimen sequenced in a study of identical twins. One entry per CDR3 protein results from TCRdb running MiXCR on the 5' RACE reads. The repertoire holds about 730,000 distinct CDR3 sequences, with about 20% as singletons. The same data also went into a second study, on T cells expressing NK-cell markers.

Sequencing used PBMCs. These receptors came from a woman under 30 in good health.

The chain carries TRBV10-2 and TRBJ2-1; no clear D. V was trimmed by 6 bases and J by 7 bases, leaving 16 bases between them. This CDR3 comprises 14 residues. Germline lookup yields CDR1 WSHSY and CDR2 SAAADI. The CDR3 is CASSRTRQGNEQFF. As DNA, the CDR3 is TGCGCCAGCAGCCGGACCCGTCAAGGAAATGAGCAGTTCTTC.

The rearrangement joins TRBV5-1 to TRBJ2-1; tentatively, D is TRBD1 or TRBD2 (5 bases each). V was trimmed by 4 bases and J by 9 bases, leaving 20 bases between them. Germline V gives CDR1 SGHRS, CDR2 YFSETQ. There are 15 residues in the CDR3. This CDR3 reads CASSPGTAGDGEQFF. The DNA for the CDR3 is TGCGCCAGCAGCCCCGGGACCGCCGGGGACGGTGAGCAGTTCTTC.

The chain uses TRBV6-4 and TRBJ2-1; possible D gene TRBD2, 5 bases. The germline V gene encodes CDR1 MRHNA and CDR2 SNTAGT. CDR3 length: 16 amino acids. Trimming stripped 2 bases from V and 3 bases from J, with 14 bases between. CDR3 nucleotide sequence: TGTGCCAGCAGTGACGCGATGTCGAGGGTCTACAATGAGCAGTTCTTC. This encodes CASSDAMSRVYNEQFF.

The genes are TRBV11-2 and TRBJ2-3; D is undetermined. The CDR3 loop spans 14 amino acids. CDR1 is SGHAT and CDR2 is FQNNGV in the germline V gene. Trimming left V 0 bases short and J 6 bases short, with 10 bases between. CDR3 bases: TGTGCCAGCAGCTTAGACCCCCGCGTGGATACGCAGTATTTT. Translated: CASSLDPRVDTQYF.

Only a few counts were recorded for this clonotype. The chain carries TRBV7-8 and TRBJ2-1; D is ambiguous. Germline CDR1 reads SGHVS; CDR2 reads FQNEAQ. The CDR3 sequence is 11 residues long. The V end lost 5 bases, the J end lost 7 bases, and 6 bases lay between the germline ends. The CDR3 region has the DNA TGTGCCAGCAGCCAGCAGAATGAGCAGTTCTTC. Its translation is CASSQQNEQFF. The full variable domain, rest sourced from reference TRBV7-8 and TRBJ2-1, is GAGVSQSPRYKVAKRGQDVALRCDPISGHVSLFWYQQALGQGPEFLTYFQNEAQLDKSGLPSDRFFAERPEGSVSTLKIQRTQQEDSAVYLCASSQQNEQFFGPGTRLTVL.

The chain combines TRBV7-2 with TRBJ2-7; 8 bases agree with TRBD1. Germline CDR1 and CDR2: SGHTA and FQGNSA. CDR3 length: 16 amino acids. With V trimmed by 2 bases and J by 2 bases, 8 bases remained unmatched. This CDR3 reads CASSLFGTGAPYEQYF. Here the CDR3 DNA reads TGTGCCAGCAGCTTATTTGGGACAGGCGCCCCCTACGAGCAGTACTTC.

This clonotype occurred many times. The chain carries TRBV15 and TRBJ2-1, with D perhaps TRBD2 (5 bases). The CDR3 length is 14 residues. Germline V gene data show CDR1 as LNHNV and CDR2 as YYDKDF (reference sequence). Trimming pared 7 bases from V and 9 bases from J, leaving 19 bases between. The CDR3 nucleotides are TGTGCCACCACGCTACGTCCTGGAGAGGGTGAGCAGTTCTTC. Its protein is CATTLRPGEGEQFF.

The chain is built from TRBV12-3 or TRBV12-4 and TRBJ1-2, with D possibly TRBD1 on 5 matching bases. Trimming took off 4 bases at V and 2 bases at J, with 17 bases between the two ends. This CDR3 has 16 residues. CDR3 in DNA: TGTGCCAGCAGTTCCAGGGCCGCCCCCTGGAACTATGGCTACACCTTC. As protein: CASSSRAAPWNYGYTF.

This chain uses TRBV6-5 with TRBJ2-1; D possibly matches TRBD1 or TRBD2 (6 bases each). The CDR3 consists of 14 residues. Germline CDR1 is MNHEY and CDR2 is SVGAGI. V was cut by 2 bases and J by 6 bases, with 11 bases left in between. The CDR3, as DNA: TGTGCCAGCAGTTACAGAGGGGGGTCCAATGAGCAGTTCTTC. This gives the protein CASSYRGGSNEQFF.